The clone carrying this T cell receptor beta chain was found a few times. This sample is part of a study of early T cells in non-severe SARS-CoV-2 infection. Overall study context: The sequenced material was bulk RNA from unsorted whole blood, and its chains were unpaired.

Unique molecular identifiers tagged individual cDNA molecules. TCRdb fed the 5' RACE reads into MiXCR, producing one record per CDR3 protein. The repertoire holds some 54,000 distinct CDR3 sequences, with roughly a tenth as singletons. Germline lookup yields CDR1 SEHNR and CDR2 FQNEAQ (reference sequence). Unmatched junction bases numbered 7, after V lost 3 bases and J lost 10 bases. CDR3 size: 15 residues. The TCR sequence derives from an adult who was a healthcare worker with PCR-confirmed SARS-CoV-2 infection or an uninfected control (not recorded which). Sequencing input: whole blood. The chain joins TRBV7-9 to TRBJ1-6; 9 bases line up with TRBD1. CDR3 residues: CASSLGQGSGSPLHF. The DNA for the CDR3 is TGTGCCAGCAGCTTGGGACAGGGCTCAGGATCACCCCTCCACTTT.